This T cell receptor beta chain was observed in a study of shared clonotypes between healthy human individuals. Recent vaccinations or acute infections were absent in the healthy HIV-negative adult donors. As regards this clone: Its specificity is unknown.

Profiling relied on immunoSEQ multiplex PCR, and the TCRdb table lists in-frame clones only, not all of them. Counted here are about 2.4 million clones, approximately 90% occurring once; the ten biggest clones make up around 0.14%. The CDR3 covers 16 residues. V lost 3 bases and J lost 4; bases outside the gene matches: 9. Germline assignment: CDR1 SGHTA and CDR2 FQGNSA. Study-wide points: Non-shared clonotypes had lower generation probabilities than those shared by all four donors. A handful of donors shared about 4.5% of their naive CD4 clonotypes.

The chain has TRBV7-2 and TRBJ1-5; 7 bases map to TRBD1. The source material was naive CD4+ T cells sorted from blood. Subset of the sample: CD45RA+ positively selected. The TCR was taken from a man between 18 and 35 years old in good health. The CDR3 here is CASSFTGEGANQPQHF. Here the CDR3 DNA reads TGTGCCAGCAGCTTCACAGGGGAAGGAGCAAATCAGCCCCAGCATTTT.